This TCR beta chain was identified in a study of glioma-infiltrating T cells. General observations from the study: Only very few CDR3 sequences appeared in both tissue and blood. Non-neoplastic patients had below-expected tissue-blood divergence, while all gliomas exceeded expectation.

As for this clonotype: Antigen specificity is unknown.

This CDR3 has 13 residues. J gave up 4 bases and V 6 bases, and 2 bases lay outside the gene matches. Germline V lookup: CDR1 MNHNS, CDR2 SASEGT. TCR alpha and beta CDR3 regions were amplified from RNA using iRepertoire nested multiplex PCR. Input was about 85-450 ng of tissue mRNA or PBMC total RNA. TCRdb processed the multiplex PCR reads anew with MiXCR; each CDR3 protein has one entry. The data show 150,000 or so distinct CDR3 sequences, with about two fifths seen just once and 15% to 25% held by the top ten. The sample consisted of glioma tissue, nonneoplastic brain tissue, or PBMCs (not recorded which). The chain employs TRBV6-1 and TRBJ1-5; 8 nucleotides match TRBD1. The clonotype originates from a human donor with low-grade glioma or glioblastoma, undergoing nonglioma brain surgery, or in good health (not recorded which). In nucleotides, the CDR3 is TGTGCCAGCAGGGGACAGGTGAATCAGCCCCAGCATTTT. It yields the protein CASRGQVNQPQHF.